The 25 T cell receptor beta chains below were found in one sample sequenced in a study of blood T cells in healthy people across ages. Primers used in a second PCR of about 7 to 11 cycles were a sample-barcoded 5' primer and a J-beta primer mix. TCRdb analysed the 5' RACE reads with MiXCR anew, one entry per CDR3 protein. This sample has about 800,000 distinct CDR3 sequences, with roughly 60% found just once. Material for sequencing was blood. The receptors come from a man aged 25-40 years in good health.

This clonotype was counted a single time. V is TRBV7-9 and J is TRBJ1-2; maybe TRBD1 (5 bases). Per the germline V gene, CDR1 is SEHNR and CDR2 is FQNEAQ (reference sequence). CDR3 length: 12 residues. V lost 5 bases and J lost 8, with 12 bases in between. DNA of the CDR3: TGTGCCAGCAGCGGGACGAGGGGAGGCTACACCTTC. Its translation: CASSGTRGGYTF.

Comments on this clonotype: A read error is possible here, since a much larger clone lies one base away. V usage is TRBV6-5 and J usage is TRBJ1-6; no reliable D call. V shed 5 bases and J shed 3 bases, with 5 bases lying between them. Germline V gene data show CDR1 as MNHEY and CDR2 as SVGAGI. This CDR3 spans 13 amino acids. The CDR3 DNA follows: TGTGCCAGCAGTGACAACTATAATTCACCCCTCCACTTT. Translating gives CASSDNYNSPLHF.

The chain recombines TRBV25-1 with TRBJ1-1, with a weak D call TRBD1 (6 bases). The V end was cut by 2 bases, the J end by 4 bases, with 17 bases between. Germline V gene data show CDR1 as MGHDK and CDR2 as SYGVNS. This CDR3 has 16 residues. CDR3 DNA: TGTGCCAGCAGTGAACCCCCCGGCAGGGGTTCCACTGAAGCTTTCTTT. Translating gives CASSEPPGRGSTEAFF.

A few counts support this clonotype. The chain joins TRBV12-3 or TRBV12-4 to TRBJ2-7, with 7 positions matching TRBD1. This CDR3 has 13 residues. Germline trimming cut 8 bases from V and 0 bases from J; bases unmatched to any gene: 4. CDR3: CASGTDSSYEQYF. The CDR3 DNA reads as TGTGCCAGCGGGACAGACAGCTCCTACGAGCAGTACTTC.

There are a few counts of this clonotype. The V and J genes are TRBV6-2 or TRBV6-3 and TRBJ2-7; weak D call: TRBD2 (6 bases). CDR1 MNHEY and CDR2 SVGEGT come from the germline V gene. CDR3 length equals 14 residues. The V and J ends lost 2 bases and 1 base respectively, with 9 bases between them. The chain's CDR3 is CASSYGGGSYEQYF. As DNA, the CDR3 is TGTGCCAGCAGTTACGGGGGAGGTTCCTACGAGCAGTACTTC.

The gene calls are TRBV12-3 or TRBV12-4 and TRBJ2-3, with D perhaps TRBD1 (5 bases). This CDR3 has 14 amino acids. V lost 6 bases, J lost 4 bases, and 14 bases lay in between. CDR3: CASRSGIRADTQYF. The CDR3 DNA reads TGTGCCAGCAGATCAGGGATCCGGGCAGATACGCAGTATTTT.

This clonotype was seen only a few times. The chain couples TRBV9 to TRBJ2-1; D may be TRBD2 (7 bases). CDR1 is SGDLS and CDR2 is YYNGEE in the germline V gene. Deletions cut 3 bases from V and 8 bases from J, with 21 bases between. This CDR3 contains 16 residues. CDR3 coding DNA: TGTGCCAGCAGCGCCCGGGGGGCGGGCCAGGTGGATGAGCAGTTCTTC. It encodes CASSARGAGQVDEQFF.

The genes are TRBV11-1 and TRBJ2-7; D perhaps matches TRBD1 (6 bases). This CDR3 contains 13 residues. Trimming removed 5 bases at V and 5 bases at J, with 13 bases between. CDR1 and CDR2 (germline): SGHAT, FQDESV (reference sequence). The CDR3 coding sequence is TGTGCCAGCAGCGCCGCAGGGGCAGACGAGCAGTACTTC. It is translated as CASSAAGADEQYF.

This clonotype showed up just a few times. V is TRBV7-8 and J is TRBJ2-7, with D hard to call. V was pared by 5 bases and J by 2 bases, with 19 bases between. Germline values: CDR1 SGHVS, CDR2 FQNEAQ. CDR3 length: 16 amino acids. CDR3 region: CASSPTPDQTPYEQYF. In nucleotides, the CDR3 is TGTGCCAGCAGCCCAACCCCCGATCAGACCCCCTACGAGCAGTACTTC.

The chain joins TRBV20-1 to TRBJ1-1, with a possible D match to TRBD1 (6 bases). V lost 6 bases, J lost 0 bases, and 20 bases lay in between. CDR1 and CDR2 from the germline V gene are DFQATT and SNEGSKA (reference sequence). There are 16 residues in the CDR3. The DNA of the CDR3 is TGCAGTGCCCTCCGACCGGGGGACATCATGAACACTGAAGCTTTCTTT. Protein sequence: CSALRPGDIMNTEAFF.

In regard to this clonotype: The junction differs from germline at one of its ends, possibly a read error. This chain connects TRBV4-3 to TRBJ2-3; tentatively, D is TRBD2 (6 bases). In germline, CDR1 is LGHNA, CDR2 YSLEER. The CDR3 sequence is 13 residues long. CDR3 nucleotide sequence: TGCACCAGCCGAACTGCGGGATCAGATACGCAGTATTTT. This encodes CTSRTAGSDTQYF.

This CDR3 reads CASSLASAVQSTQYF. CDR3 in DNA: TGTGCCAGCAGCTTAGCGTCGGCGGTGCAAAGTACGCAGTATTTT. The chain is built from TRBV7-2 and TRBJ2-3; no definite D call. CDR3 length equals 15 residues. The V end lost 0 bases, the J end lost 8 bases, and 15 bases lay between the germline ends. Germline V gene sequence: CDR1 SGHTA, CDR2 FQGNSA.

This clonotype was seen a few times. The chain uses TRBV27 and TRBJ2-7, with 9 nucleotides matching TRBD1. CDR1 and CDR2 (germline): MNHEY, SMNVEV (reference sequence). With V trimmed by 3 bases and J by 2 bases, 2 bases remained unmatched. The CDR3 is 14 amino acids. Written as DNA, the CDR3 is TGTGCCAGCAGTTTGCGACAGGGGGCCTACGAGCAGTACTTC. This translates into CASSLRQGAYEQYF.

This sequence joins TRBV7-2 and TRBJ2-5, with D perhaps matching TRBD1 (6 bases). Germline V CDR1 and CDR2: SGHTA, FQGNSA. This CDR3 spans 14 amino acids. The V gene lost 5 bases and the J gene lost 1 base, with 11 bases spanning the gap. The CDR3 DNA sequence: TGTGCCAGCAGCCATTTGGACAGCCAAGAGACCCAGTACTTC. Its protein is CASSHLDSQETQYF.

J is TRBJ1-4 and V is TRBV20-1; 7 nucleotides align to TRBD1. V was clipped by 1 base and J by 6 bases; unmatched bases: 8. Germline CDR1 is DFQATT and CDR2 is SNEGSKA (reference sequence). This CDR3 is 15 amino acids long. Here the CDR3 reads CSARVFGTADEKLFF. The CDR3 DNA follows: TGCAGTGCTAGAGTTTTTGGGACAGCGGATGAAAAACTGTTTTTT.

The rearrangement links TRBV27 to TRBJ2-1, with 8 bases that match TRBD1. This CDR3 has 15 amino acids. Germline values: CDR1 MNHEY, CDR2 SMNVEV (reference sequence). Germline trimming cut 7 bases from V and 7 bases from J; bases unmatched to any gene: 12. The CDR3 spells CASTQGATRLNEQFF. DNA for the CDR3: TGTGCCAGCACCCAGGGGGCCACTCGCCTTAATGAGCAGTTCTTC.

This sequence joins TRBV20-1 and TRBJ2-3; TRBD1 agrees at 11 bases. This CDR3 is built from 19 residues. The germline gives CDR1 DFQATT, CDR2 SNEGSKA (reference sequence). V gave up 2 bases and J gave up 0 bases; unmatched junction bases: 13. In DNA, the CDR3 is TGCAGTGCTAGAAAGTACCCGGGACAGGGGGAATCTAGCACAGATACGCAGTATTTT. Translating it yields CSARKYPGQGESSTDTQYF.

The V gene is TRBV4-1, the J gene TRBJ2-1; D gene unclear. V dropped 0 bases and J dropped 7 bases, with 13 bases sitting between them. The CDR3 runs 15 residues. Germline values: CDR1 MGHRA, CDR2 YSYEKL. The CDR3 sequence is CASSQDQIAVNEQFF. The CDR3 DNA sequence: TGCGCCAGCAGCCAAGACCAGATAGCCGTAAATGAGCAGTTCTTC.

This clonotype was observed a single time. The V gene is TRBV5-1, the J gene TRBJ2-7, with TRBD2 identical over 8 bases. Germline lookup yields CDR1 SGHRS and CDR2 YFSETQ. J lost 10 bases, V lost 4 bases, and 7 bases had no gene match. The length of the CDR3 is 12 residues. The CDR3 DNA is TGCGCCAGCAGCCAGCCGGGAGGGCCCCAGTACTTC. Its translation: CASSQPGGPQYF.

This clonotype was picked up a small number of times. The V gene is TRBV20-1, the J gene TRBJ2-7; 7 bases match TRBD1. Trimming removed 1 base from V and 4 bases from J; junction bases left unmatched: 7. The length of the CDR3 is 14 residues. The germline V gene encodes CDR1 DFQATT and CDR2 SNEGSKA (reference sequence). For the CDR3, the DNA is TGCAGTGCTAGAGTCTGGGACAGCCCATACGAGCAGTACTTC. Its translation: CSARVWDSPYEQYF.

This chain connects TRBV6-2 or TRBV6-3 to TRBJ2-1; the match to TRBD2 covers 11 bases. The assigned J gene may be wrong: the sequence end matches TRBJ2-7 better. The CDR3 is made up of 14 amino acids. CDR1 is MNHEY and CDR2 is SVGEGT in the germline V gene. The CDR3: CASNAGTSGNEQYF. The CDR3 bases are TGTGCCAGCAATGCCGGGACTAGCGGCAATGAGCAGTACTTC.

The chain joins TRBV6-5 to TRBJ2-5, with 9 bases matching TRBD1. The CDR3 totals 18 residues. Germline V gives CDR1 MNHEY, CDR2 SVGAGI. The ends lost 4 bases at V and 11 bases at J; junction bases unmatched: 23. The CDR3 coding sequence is TGTGCCAGCAGTTCACAAACGTCCCGGGACAGGGTCGTGGTGGAGCAGTACTTC. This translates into CASSSQTSRDRVVVEQYF.

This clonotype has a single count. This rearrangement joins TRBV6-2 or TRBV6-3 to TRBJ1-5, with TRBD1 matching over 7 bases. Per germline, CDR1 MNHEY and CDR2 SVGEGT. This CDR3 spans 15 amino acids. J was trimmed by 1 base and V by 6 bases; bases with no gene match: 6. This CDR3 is CASRDTGASNQPQHF. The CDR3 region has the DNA TGTGCCAGCAGGGATACAGGGGCGAGCAATCAGCCCCAGCATTTT.

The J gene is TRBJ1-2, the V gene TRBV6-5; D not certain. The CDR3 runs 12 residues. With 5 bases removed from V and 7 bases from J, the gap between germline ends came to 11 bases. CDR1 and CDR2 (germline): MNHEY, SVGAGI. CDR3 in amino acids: CASSNRSGGYTF. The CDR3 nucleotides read TGTGCCAGCAGTAATCGTTCTGGTGGCTACACCTTC.

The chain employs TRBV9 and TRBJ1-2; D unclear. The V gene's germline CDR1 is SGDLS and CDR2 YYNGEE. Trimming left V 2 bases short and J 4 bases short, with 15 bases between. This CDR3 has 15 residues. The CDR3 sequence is CASSVAAGKSYGYTF. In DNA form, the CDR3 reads TGTGCCAGCAGCGTTGCCGCCGGAAAAAGCTATGGCTACACCTTC.